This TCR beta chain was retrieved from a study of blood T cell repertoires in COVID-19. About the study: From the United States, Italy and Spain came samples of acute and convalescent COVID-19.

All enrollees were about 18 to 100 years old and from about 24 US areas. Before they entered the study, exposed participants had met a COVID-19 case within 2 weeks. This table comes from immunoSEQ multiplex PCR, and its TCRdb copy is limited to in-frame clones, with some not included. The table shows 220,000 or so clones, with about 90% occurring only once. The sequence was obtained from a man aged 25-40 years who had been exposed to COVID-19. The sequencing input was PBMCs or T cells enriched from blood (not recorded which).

The CDR3 reads CASSFDRGLNTEAFF. In DNA form, the CDR3 reads TGCGCCAGCAGCTTCGACAGGGGGCTGAACACTGAAGCTTTCTTT. The V and J genes are TRBV5-1 and TRBJ1-1, with 10 positions matching TRBD1. The trim removed 2 bases at V and 0 bases at J, leaving 1 base unmatched. CDR1 and CDR2 from the germline V gene are SGHRS and YFSETQ. This CDR3 is built from 15 residues.